Detailed here is one TCR beta chain. Its antigen remains unidentified. TCRdb re-called the 5' RACE reads with MiXCR, one entry per CDR3 protein. The profile shows 400,000 or so distinct CDR3 sequences, 20% of them singletons. The source of the sample is a study of T-cell memory formation after mild COVID-19. For the study at large: Largely, TCR clusters stayed within a single donor. Regarding the study as a whole: Of the contracting clones, CD4+ ones lay mainly in CM and EM, and CD8+ ones in EMRA.

With V trimmed by 0 bases and J by 1 base, 12 bases remained unmatched. CDR1 is MNHNY, CDR2 SVGAGI, per germline (reference sequence). This CDR3 has 19 amino acids. The clonotype originates from an adult woman who had mild COVID-19 (a few samples of this study predate the infection). Cell type and time point are not known. The rearrangement links TRBV6-6 to TRBJ2-3, with 8 bases lining up with TRBD2. What was sequenced was PBMCs or a T cell subset sorted from them (not recorded which). The CDR3 coding sequence is TGTGCCAGCAGTTACTCTGGTAGCGGGACGTCTTATCGCACAGATACGCAGTATTTT. This gives the protein CASSYSGSGTSYRTDTQYF.